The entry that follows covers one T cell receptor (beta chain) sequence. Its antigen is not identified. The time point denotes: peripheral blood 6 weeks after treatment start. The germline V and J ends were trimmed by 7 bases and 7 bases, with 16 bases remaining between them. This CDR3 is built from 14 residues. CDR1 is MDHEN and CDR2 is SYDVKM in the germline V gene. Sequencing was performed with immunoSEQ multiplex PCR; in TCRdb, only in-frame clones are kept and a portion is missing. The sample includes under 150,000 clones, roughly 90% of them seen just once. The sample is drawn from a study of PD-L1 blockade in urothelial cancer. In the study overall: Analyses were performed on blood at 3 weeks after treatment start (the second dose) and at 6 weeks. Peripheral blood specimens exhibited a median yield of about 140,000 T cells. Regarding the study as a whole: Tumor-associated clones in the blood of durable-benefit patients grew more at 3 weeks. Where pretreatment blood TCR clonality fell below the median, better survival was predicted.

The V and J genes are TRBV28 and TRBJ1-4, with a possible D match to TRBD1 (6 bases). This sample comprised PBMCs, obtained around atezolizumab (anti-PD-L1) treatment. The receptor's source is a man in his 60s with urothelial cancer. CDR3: CASKVGGQGEKLFF. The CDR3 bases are TGTGCCAGCAAAGTCGGGGGGCAGGGTGAAAAACTGTTTTTT.